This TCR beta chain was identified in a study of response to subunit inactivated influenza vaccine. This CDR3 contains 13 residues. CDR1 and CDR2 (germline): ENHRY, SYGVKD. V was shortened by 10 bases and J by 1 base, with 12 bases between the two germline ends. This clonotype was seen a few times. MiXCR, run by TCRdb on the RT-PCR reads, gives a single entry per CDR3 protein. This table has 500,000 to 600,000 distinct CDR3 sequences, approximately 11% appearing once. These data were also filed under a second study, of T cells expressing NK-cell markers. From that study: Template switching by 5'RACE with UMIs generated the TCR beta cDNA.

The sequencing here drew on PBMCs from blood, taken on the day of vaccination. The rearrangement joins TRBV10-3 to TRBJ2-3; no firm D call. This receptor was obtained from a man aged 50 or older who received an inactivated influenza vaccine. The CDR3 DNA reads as TGTGCCACCGGAAACAGTGGCACAGATACGCAGTATTTT. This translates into CATGNSGTDTQYF.